Listed below are T cell receptor beta chains from one sample, sequenced in a study of lymphopenia after photon versus proton radiotherapy. Produced via immunoSEQ multiplex PCR; TCRdb's table is partial and in-frame only. The table includes about 65,000 clones, around 87% detected once. The specimen comprised peripheral blood, sampled from a patient treated with proton-based radiotherapy. The origin of the receptors is a man aged 80 or over with esophageal cancer. Each CDR3 is given with its conserved first and last residue. Each record gives: V gene, clone size, J gene, D gene, CDR3 DNA, CDR3 protein. The D gene is left open where the match is weak. Not all rows give a size; the values are once, few, many and, for expanded clones, a class.

TRBV7-2,.,TRBJ1-1,.,TGTGCCAGCAGCTTTTCGAACACTGAAGCTTTCTTT,CASSFSNTEAFF
TRBV4-2,.,TRBJ1-3,.,TGTGCCAGCAGCCAAGATCCTGCAGGGATGGTGGACACCATATATTTT,CASSQDPAGMVDTIYF
TRBV4-2,.,TRBJ2-7,.,TGTGCCAGCAGCCCACGCCAGCAGGCAGACCAGTACGAGCAGTACTTC,CASSPRQQADQYEQYF
TRBV5-4,.,TRBJ2-5,.,TGTGCCAGCAGCTTGCTAAGTTACCAAGAGACCCAGTACTTC,CASSLLSYQETQYF
TRBV27,once,TRBJ2-2,.,TGTGCCAGCAGTTTCCGAAACACCGGGGAGCTGTTTTTT,CASSFRNTGELFF
TRBV7-2,.,TRBJ1-2,.,TGTGCCAGCAGCTCTCGGAGGGAGTACGGCTACACCTTC,CASSSRREYGYTF
TRBV12-5,few,TRBJ2-7,TRBD2,TGTGCTAGTGGTACCCGACTAGCATACGAGCAGTACTTC,CASGTRLAYEQYF
TRBV7-2,.,TRBJ2-7,TRBD2,TGTGCCAGCAGCTTTGGGACTAGCGGGATTAGCTCCTACGAGCAGTACTTC,CASSFGTSGISSYEQYF
TRBV5-4,.,TRBJ2-7,TRBD1,TGTGCCAGCAGCTCCGGGACAGACCCCTCCTACGAGCAGTACTTC,CASSSGTDPSYEQYF
TRBV19,.,TRBJ1-1,TRBD1,TGTGCCAGTAAGAACAGGGGTAGCACTGAAGCTTTCTTT,CASKNRGSTEAFF
TRBV11-2,.,TRBJ2-2,.,TGTGCCAGCAGCTTAACCGGGGACACCGGGGAGCTGTTTTTT,CASSLTGDTGELFF
TRBV4-3,.,TRBJ2-6,.,TGCGCCAGCAGCCACAGCTCTACTGACGTGGGCTCTGGGGCCAACGTCCTGACTTTC,CASSHSSTDVGSGANVLTF
TRBV11-3,.,TRBJ2-1,TRBD2,TGTGCCAGCAGCTCCTTCGGACTAGCGGGAGCTCGGGAGCAGTTCTTC,CASSSFGLAGAREQFF
TRBV2,.,TRBJ2-7,.,TGTGCCAGCAGAGGGGGACGCGAGCAGTACTTC,CASRGGREQYF
TRBV2,.,TRBJ2-7,.,TGTGCCAGCAGTCCCACCTCCCGGGACAACTCCTACGAGCAGTACTTC,CASSPTSRDNSYEQYF
TRBV19,.,TRBJ1-2,.,TGTGCCAGTAGTATAGTGGCGAGGGGGTGGAACTATGGCTACACCTTC,CASSIVARGWNYGYTF
TRBV5-6,.,TRBJ2-5,TRBD2,TGTGCCAGCAGCCCCGGGACTACCGTTGTAGAGACCCAGTACTTC,CASSPGTTVVETQYF
TRBV7-9,.,TRBJ2-7,.,TGTGCCAGCAGCCCGAGGCGGGCTGAACTGGACGAGCAGTACTTC,CASSPRRAELDEQYF
TRBV27,.,TRBJ2-1,.,TGTGCCAGCAGTTTATCCCTATTAGGTGAGCAGTTCTTC,CASSLSLLGEQFF
TRBV9,.,TRBJ2-5,.,TGTGCCAGCAGCGTAAATATTATCGGACACGAGACCCAGTACTTC,CASSVNIIGHETQYF
TRBV7-7,.,TRBJ2-5,TRBD2,TGTGCTAGCAGCCAAACTAGCGTACTAGAGACCCAGTACTTC,CASSQTSVLETQYF
TRBV7-7,.,TRBJ2-7,.,TGTGCCAGCAGCTTAGGTATAGGGTTCGCCTACGAGCAGTACTTC,CASSLGIGFAYEQYF
TRBV27,.,TRBJ2-6,.,TGTGCCAGCAGCCCCCTCGCTGGGGCCAACGTCCTGACTTTC,CASSPLAGANVLTF
TRBV7-7,.,TRBJ2-2,.,TGTGCTAGCAGCCTGAGGGCGGCCGGGGAGCTGTTTTTT,CASSLRAAGELFF
TRBV6-1,.,TRBJ1-5,.,TGTGCCAGCAGTGAGACGGTTAGCAATCAGCCCCAGCATTTT,CASSETVSNQPQHF
TRBV7-2,.,TRBJ2-7,.,TGTGCCAGCAGCTTAGGACCCGAGGCGGAGCAGTACTTC,CASSLGPEAEQYF
TRBV7-2,.,TRBJ1-2,.,TGTGCCAGCAGCTTAGCCCCGAGGGGTAGAGGCTACACCTTC,CASSLAPRGRGYTF
TRBV6-1,.,TRBJ2-5,.,TGTGCCAGCAGTGAATCCCGGGGACAACAAGAGACCCAGTACTTC,CASSESRGQQETQYF
TRBV19,.,TRBJ1-1,.,TGTGCCAGTGTTGCATGGGGCGAGCCTATCAACACTGAAGCTTTCTTT,CASVAWGEPINTEAFF
TRBV25-1,.,TRBJ2-2,TRBD1,TGTGCCAGCAGTGGACGGACAGGGACGAACACCGGGGAGCTGTTTTTT,CASSGRTGTNTGELFF
TRBV7-2,.,TRBJ2-3,TRBD2,TGTGCCAGCAGCTTAAGGGAGGGTATAGGCACAGATACGCAGTATTTT,CASSLREGIGTDTQYF
TRBV2,.,TRBJ1-1,TRBD1,TGTGCCAGCAGAGGGGACAGAGGGACTGAAGCTTTCTTT,CASRGDRGTEAFF
TRBV19,.,TRBJ1-5,.,TGTGCCAGTAGTATCTTCGCCGGGGAAGGGTATCTAGGTCAGCCCCAGCATTTT,CASSIFAGEGYLGQPQHF
TRBV6-5,.,TRBJ2-7,.,TGTGCCAGCAGTCGTGAGAGAAACTCCTACGAGCAGTACTTC,CASSRERNSYEQYF
TRBV9,.,TRBJ1-1,.,TGTGCCAGCAGCGTAGACATAGGAGGCACTGAAGCTTTCTTT,CASSVDIGGTEAFF
TRBV7-8,.,TRBJ1-2,.,TGTGCCAGCAGCTTAGCTCGGGAACCCTCTTATGGCTACACCTTC,CASSLAREPSYGYTF
TRBV5-8,.,TRBJ1-5,.,TGTGCCAGCAGCTTGGTAGACCAGCCCCAGCATTTT,CASSLVDQPQHF
TRBV10-3,.,TRBJ2-2,.,TGTGCCATCAGTGAGTCGTGGGGCAGGGGAGACACCGGGGAGCTGTTTTTT,CAISESWGRGDTGELFF
TRBV15,.,TRBJ1-1,.,TGTGCCACCAGCAGAGATAATTTAGGGACTGAAGCTTTCTTT,CATSRDNLGTEAFF
TRBV19,.,TRBJ1-3,.,TGTGCCAGTAGTATTCGAACGCGGGAAAACACCATATATTTT,CASSIRTRENTIYF
TRBV10-3,.,TRBJ2-1,TRBD2,TGTGCCACCGGGCGGGAGAGCTCCTACAATGAGCAGTTCTTC,CATGRESSYNEQFF
TRBV15,.,TRBJ2-5,TRBD2,TGTGCCACCGGACTAGCGGGCCTACAAGAGACCCAGTACTTC,CATGLAGLQETQYF
TRBV5-8,.,TRBJ2-5,.,TGTGCCAGCAGCCCGGGGATCGCAGTCCGTGGGGAGACCCAGTACTTC,CASSPGIAVRGETQYF
TRBV30,once,TRBJ2-2,.,TGTGCCTGGAGTGTACGTGGTCCGATTACCGGGGAGCTGTTTTTT,CAWSVRGPITGELFF
TRBV7-9,once,TRBJ2-3,.,TGTGCCAGCAGCTTTATGGGCACAGATACGCAGTATTTT,CASSFMGTDTQYF
TRBV5-1,.,TRBJ1-5,TRBD1,TGCGCCAGCAGAAGGGGGCCCACGGGAGATCAGCCCCAGCATTTT,CASRRGPTGDQPQHF
TRBV9,.,TRBJ2-1,.,TGTGCCAGCAGCGTATCGATGGACAATGAGCAGTTCTTC,CASSVSMDNEQFF
TRBV9,.,TRBJ2-1,TRBD1,TGTGCCAGCAGCCGTACGAGTCACTCCGGGACAGGGGCCTACAATGAGCAGTTCTTC,CASSRTSHSGTGAYNEQFF